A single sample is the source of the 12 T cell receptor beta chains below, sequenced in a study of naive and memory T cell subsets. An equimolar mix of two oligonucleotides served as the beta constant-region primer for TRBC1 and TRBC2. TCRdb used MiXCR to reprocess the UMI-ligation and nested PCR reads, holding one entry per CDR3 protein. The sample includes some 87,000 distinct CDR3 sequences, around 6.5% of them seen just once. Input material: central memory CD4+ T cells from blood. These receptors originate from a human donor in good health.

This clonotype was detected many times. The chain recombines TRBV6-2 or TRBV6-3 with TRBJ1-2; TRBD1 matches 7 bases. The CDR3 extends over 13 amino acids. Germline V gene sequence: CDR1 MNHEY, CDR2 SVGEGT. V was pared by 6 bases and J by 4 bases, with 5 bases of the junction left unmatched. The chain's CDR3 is CASRIGTVYGYTF. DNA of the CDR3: TGTGCCAGCAGGATCGGGACAGTCTATGGCTACACCTTC.

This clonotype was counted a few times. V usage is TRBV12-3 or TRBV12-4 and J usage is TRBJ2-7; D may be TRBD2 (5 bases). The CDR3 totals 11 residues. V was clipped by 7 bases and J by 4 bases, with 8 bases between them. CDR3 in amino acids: CASMERYEQYF. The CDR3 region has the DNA TGTGCCAGCATGGAGCGGTACGAGCAGTACTTC.

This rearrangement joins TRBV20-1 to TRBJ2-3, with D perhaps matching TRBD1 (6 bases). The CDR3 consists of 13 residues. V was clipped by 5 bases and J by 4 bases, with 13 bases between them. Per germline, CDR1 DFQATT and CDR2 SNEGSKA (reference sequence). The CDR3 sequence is CSASSHRADTQYF. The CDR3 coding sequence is TGCAGTGCTTCAAGTCACAGGGCAGATACGCAGTATTTT.

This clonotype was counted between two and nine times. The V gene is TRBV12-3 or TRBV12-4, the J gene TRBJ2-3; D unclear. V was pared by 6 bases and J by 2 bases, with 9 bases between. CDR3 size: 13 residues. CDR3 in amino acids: CASSGPLTDTQYF. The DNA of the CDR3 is TGTGCCAGCAGCGGCCCCCTCACAGATACGCAGTATTTT.

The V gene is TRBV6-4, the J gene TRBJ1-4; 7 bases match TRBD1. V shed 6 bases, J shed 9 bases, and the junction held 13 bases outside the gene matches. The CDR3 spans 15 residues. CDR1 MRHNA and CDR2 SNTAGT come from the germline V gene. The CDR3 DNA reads TGTGCCAGCAGCAGCACGCCAGGGACAGCTCAAAAACTGTTTTTT. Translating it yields CASSSTPGTAQKLFF.

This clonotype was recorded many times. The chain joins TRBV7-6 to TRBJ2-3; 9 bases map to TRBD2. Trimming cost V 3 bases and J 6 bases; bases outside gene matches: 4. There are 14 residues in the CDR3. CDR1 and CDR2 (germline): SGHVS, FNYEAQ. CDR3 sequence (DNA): TGTGCCAGCAGCTTGGCTAGCGGGATGGATACGCAGTATTTT. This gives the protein CASSLASGMDTQYF. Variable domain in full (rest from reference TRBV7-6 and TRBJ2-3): GAGVSQSPRYKVTKRGQDVALRCDPISGHVSLYWYRQALGQGPEFLTYFNYEAQQDKSGLPNDRFSAERPEGSISTLTIQRTEQRDSAMYRCASSLASGMDTQYFGPGTRLTVL.

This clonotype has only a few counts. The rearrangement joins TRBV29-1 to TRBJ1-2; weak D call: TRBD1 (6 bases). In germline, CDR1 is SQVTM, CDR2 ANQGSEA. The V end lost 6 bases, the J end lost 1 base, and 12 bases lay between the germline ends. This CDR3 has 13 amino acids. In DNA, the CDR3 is TGCAGCGTGGGGGGCGGATTTAACTATGGCTACACCTTC. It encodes CSVGGGFNYGYTF.

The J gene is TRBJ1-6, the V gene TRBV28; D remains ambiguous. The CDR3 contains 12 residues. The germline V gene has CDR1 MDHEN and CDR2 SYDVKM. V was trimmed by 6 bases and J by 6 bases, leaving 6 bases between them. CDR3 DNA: TGTGCCAGCAGCATGCCTAATTCACCCCTCCACTTT. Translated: CASSMPNSPLHF.

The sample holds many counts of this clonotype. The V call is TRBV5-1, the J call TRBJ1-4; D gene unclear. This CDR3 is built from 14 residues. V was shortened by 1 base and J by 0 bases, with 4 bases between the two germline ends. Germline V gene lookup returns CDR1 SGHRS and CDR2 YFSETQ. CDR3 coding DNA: TGCGCCAGCAGCTTGTTGACAACTAATGAAAAACTGTTTTTT. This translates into CASSLLTTNEKLFF.

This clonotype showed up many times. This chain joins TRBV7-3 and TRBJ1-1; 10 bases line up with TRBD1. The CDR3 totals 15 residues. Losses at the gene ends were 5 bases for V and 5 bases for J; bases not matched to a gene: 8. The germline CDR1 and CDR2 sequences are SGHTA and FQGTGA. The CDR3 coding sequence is TGTGCCAGCAGCCTCCATCCGGGACAGGGGACTGAAGCTTTCTTT. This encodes CASSLHPGQGTEAFF.

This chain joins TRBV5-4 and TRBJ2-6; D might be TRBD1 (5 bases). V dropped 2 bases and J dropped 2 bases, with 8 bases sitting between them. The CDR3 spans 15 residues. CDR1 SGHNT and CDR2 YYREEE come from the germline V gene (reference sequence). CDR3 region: CASSLAGTGANVLTF. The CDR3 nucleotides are TGTGCCAGCAGCTTAGCAGGGACTGGGGCCAACGTCCTGACTTTC.

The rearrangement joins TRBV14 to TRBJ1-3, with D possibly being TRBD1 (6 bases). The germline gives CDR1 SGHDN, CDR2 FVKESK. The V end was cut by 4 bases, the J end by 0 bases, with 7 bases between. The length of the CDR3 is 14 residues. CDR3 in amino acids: CASSPGVSGNTIYF. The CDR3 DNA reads TGTGCCAGCAGCCCAGGGGTCTCTGGAAACACCATATATTTT.